These T cell receptor beta chains were read from a single sample in a study of Ad26.COV2.S vaccination and SARS-CoV-2 variants. Data came from immunoSEQ multiplex PCR; TCRdb stores just in-frame clones and leaves some out. The table records some 420,000 clones, around 89% of them present only once. This material consisted of peripheral blood, taken in a trial of Ad26.COV2.S vaccine versus placebo. These TCRs come from a person aged 18-65 years who received the Ad26.COV2.S COVID-19 vaccine or a placebo. Each CDR3 is given with its conserved first and last residue. Each record gives: clone size, V gene, D gene, J gene, CDR3 protein, CDR3 DNA. A D gene is named only where the DNA matches it firmly. Only some rows state a clone size, as once, few, many or a class for expanded clones.

.	TRBV7-6	.	TRBJ2-3	CASSYIPGPSTDTQYF	TGTGCCAGCAGCTACATTCCTGGGCCTTCCACAGATACGCAGTATTTT
.	TRBV2	TRBD1	TRBJ2-5	CASSRDRGRNSQETQYF	TGTGCCAGCAGCCGGGACAGGGGACGAAATAGCCAAGAGACCCAGTACTTC
.	TRBV30	TRBD1	TRBJ1-5	CAWDRGVNQPQHF	TGTGCCTGGGACAGGGGTGTTAATCAGCCCCAGCATTTT
.	TRBV4-1	.	TRBJ2-5	CASSQEGTQYF	TGCGCCAGCAGCCAGGAAGGGACCCAGTACTTC
.	TRBV6-2/TRBV6-3	.	TRBJ1-6	CASSYSGQNSPLHF	TGTGCCAGCAGTTACTCCGGACAGAATTCACCCCTCCACTTT
.	TRBV19	.	TRBJ2-3	CASSFGSVTDTQYF	TGTGCCAGTAGTTTTGGGTCGGTAACAGATACGCAGTATTTT
.	TRBV5-1	TRBD1	TRBJ1-2	CASSNGQGANGYTF	TGCGCCAGCAGCAACGGACAGGGGGCGAATGGCTACACCTTC
.	TRBV29-1	TRBD1	TRBJ1-2	CSVGGTGTGGDYGYTF	TGCAGCGTTGGGGGTACCGGGACAGGGGGCGACTATGGCTACACCTTC
once	TRBV13	.	TRBJ2-3	CASTHGWGTDTQYF	TGTGCCAGCACTCACGGGTGGGGCACAGATACGCAGTATTTT
.	TRBV19	.	TRBJ2-7	CASSAGGLRSYEQYF	TGTGCCAGTAGTGCCGGGGGGCTCCGTTCCTACGAGCAGTACTTC
.	TRBV9	.	TRBJ1-4	CASSPSRGWEKLFF	TGTGCCAGCAGCCCCTCGAGGGGTTGGGAAAAACTGTTTTTT
.	TRBV5-1	TRBD1	TRBJ1-1	CASSYSPGTGSSEAFF	TGCGCCAGCAGCTACTCGCCCGGGACAGGGTCTTCTGAAGCTTTCTTT
.	TRBV6-5	TRBD1	TRBJ1-2	CASSPRQGRSGYTF	TGTGCCAGCAGTCCCAGACAGGGCAGGAGTGGCTACACCTTC
.	TRBV6-5	TRBD2	TRBJ2-3	CASSYWASGGADTQYF	TGTGCCAGCAGTTACTGGGCTAGCGGGGGGGCAGATACGCAGTATTTT
.	TRBV2	.	TRBJ1-2	CASSEFQVGVGYTF	TGTGCCAGCAGTGAGTTTCAGGTGGGCGTCGGCTACACCTTC
.	TRBV10-1	.	TRBJ1-5	CASSQDSNQPQHF	TGCGCCAGCAGTCAAGATAGCAATCAGCCCCAGCATTTT
few	TRBV7-8	.	TRBJ2-7	CASSQRGRGTSYEQYF	TGTGCCAGCAGCCAACGGGGGAGGGGGACCTCCTACGAGCAGTACTTC
.	TRBV9	TRBD2	TRBJ2-1	CASSPPAGSGGHNEQFF	TGTGCCAGCAGCCCCCCCGCTGGCAGCGGGGGGCACAATGAGCAGTTCTTC
.	TRBV15	.	TRBJ2-5	CATSRDRGSRGWETQYF	TGTGCCACCAGCAGAGATAGAGGGTCAAGGGGATGGGAGACCCAGTACTTC
.	TRBV6-5	.	TRBJ1-2	CASSYSGGPRGYTF	TGTGCCAGCAGTTACTCGGGGGGCCCCCGCGGCTACACCTTC
.	TRBV19	.	TRBJ2-3	CASTLGSADTQYF	TGTGCCAGTACCTTGGGGTCGGCAGATACGCAGTATTTT
.	TRBV15	.	TRBJ2-7	CATSTHKEQYF	TGTGCCACCAGCACCCATAAAGAGCAGTACTTC
once	TRBV4-1	.	TRBJ1-2	CASSPRTISNYGYTF	TGCGCCAGCAGCCCCCGGACAATTTCTAACTATGGCTACACCTTC
.	TRBV28	.	TRBJ2-6	CASSFRTGVNSGANVLTF	TGTGCCAGCAGTTTTAGAACGGGGGTCAACTCTGGGGCCAACGTCCTGACTTTC
.	TRBV7-9	.	TRBJ2-7	CASSLGGTVGEQYF	TGTGCCAGCAGCTTAGGCGGGACCGTCGGAGAGCAGTACTTC
few	TRBV2	.	TRBJ1-6	CASSYGVDSPLHF	TGTGCCAGCAGTTATGGGGTTGACTCACCCCTCCACTTT
.	TRBV6-1	.	TRBJ2-7	CASSVTPGGLSYEQYF	TGTGCCAGCAGTGTCACCCCGGGGGGCCTTTCCTACGAGCAGTACTTC
.	TRBV18	TRBD2	TRBJ2-1	CASSRTSDNEQFF	TGTGCCAGCTCACGAACTAGCGACAATGAGCAGTTCTTC
few	TRBV18	.	TRBJ1-6	CASSPGYSPLHF	TGTGCCAGCTCACCGGGTTATTCACCCCTCCACTTT
once	TRBV5-1	TRBD2	TRBJ2-1	CASNAAGGPSYNEQFF	TGCGCCAGCAATGCAGCGGGGGGTCCCTCCTACAATGAGCAGTTCTTC
.	TRBV7-6	.	TRBJ2-7	CASSLSKHEQYF	TGTGCCAGCAGCTTAAGTAAACACGAGCAGTACTTC
.	TRBV2	.	TRBJ1-5	CASSDYRGNQPQHF	TGTGCCAGCAGTGACTACAGGGGCAATCAGCCCCAGCATTTT
.	TRBV3-1/TRBV3-2	TRBD2	TRBJ2-7	CASSQAPGTSGGPQYF	TGTGCCAGCAGCCAAGCCCCCGGGACTAGCGGGGGGCCCCAGTACTTC
.	TRBV29-1	.	TRBJ1-2	CSGGGGQHYGYTF	TGCAGTGGTGGGGGGGGCCAGCACTATGGCTACACCTTC
.	TRBV7-9	TRBD1	TRBJ2-5	CASSSWTGEETQYF	TGTGCCAGCAGCTCATGGACAGGGGAAGAGACCCAGTACTTC
once	TRBV7-9	TRBD1	TRBJ2-3	CASSSRDSRTSTDTQYF	TGTGCCAGCAGCTCTAGGGACAGCCGAACTAGCACAGATACGCAGTATTTT
.	TRBV4-3	TRBD1	TRBJ1-4	CASSQSGTGDLNEKLFF	TGCGCCAGCAGCCAATCCGGGACAGGGGACCTAAATGAAAAACTGTTTTTT
.	TRBV7-6	TRBD2	TRBJ2-5	CASSLIAGGLRNPSNTQYF	TGTGCCAGCAGCTTAATAGCGGGGGGGCTCCGTAACCCCAGTAATACCCAGTACTTC
few	TRBV3-1/TRBV3-2	TRBD2	TRBJ2-7	CASSQVAGASYEQYF	TGTGCCAGCAGCCAAGTAGCGGGGGCCTCCTACGAGCAGTACTTC
.	TRBV9	TRBD1	TRBJ2-5	CASSRDRDIQETQYF	TGTGCCAGCAGCAGGGACAGGGACATACAAGAGACCCAGTACTTC
.	TRBV6-4	.	TRBJ1-1	CASSQELNTEAFF	TGTGCCAGCAGCCAAGAGTTGAACACTGAAGCTTTCTTT
once	TRBV7-2	.	TRBJ2-1	CASSLGADGSYNEQFF	TGTGCCAGCAGCTTAGGGGCCGATGGCTCCTACAATGAGCAGTTCTTC
.	TRBV29-1	TRBD2	TRBJ2-7	CSAGDRGGGYEQYF	TGCAGCGCTGGGGATCGCGGGGGAGGCTACGAGCAGTACTTC
.	TRBV9	.	TRBJ1-2	CASSVNNNGYTF	TGTGCCAGCAGCGTAAATAATAATGGCTACACCTTC
.	TRBV27	TRBD1	TRBJ1-2	CASSIDRAGYGYTF	TGTGCCAGCAGTATAGACAGGGCGGGCTATGGCTACACCTTC
.	TRBV19	TRBD1	TRBJ1-5	CASSIRDRGQPQHF	TGTGCCAGTAGTATTCGGGACAGGGGTCAGCCCCAGCATTTT
once	TRBV3-1/TRBV3-2	.	TRBJ1-1	CASSPAGADTEAFF	TGTGCCAGCAGCCCAGCTGGGGCGGACACTGAAGCTTTCTTT
.	TRBV5-6	.	TRBJ2-2	CASRITGQVRPGELFF	TGTGCCAGCAGGATAACGGGGCAGGTGCGCCCCGGGGAGCTGTTTTTT
.	TRBV2	.	TRBJ1-5	CATYKQGSNQPQHF	TGTGCCACCTATAAACAGGGAAGCAATCAGCCCCAGCATTTT
.	TRBV5-1	.	TRBJ2-7	CASSLGRGTDEQYF	TGCGCCAGCAGCTTGGGCCGGGGAACGGACGAGCAGTACTTC
.	TRBV5-8	.	TRBJ2-7	CASSLMGSYEQYF	TGTGCCAGCAGCTTGATGGGCTCCTACGAGCAGTACTTC
.	TRBV11-3	.	TRBJ2-1	CASSLEGYNEQFF	TGTGCCAGCAGCTTAGAGGGGTACAATGAGCAGTTCTTC
.	TRBV27	.	TRBJ2-5	CGAEYGGAAGETQYF	TGTGGCGCGGAGTATGGCGGGGCGGCTGGAGAGACCCAGTACTTC
.	TRBV5-1	.	TRBJ2-1	CASSLGYRGLQFF	TGCGCCAGCAGCTTGGGTTACAGGGGACTGCAGTTCTTC
.	TRBV7-3	.	TRBJ2-5	CASSRTPQETQYF	TGTGCCAGCAGCCGGACGCCACAAGAGACCCAGTACTTC